This TCR beta chain was recovered during a study of spatial heterogeneity in lung cancer. Study as a whole: Untreated early-stage non-small cell lung cancer patients, fewer than 85 in total, were the donors.

The time point is: blood at routine non-recurrence follow-up after resection. Whole RNA obtained from tumor, nontumor lung or frozen PBMC underwent sequencing without sorting. A unique molecular identifier was attached to every TCR cDNA molecule. Via MiXCR, TCRdb re-called the 5' RACE reads, giving one row per CDR3 protein. The table has about 120,000 distinct CDR3 sequences, 12% seen once; the top ten hold roughly 15%. The ends lost 6 bases at V and 0 bases at J; junction bases unmatched: 5. The CDR3 has 18 residues. Germline assignment: CDR1 SGHTA and CDR2 FQGNSA. The rearrangement links TRBV7-2 to TRBJ2-6, with 13 positions matching TRBD2. This clonotype was obtained from a male donor with early-stage non-small cell lung cancer. The sequenced sample was PBMCs, obtained at follow-up. The CDR3 spells CASSPGLAGASGANVLTF. CDR3 sequence (DNA): TGTGCCAGCAGTCCCGGACTAGCGGGGGCCTCTGGGGCCAACGTCCTGACTTTC.